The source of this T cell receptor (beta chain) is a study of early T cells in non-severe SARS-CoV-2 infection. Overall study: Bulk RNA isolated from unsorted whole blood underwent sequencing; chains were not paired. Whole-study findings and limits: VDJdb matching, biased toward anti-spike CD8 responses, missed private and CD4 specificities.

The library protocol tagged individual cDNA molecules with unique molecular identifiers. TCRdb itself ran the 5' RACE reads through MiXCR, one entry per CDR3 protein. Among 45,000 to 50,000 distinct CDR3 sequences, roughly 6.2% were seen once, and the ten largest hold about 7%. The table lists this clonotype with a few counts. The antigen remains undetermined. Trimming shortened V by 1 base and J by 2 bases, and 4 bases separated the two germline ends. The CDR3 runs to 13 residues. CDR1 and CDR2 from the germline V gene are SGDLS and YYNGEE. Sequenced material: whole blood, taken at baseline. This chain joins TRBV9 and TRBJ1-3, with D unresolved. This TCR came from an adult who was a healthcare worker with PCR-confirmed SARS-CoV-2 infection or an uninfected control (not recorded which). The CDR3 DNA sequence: TGTGCCAGCAGCGTACGTCCTGGAAACACCATATATTTT. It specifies CASSVRPGNTIYF.